The 25 T cell receptor beta chains below were found in one sample sequenced in a study of T cells in Graves' hyperthyroidism and ophthalmopathy. RNA transcripts yielded amplified TCR beta CDR3 regions. The study used the HTBI primer set for a first-round RT-PCR of the TCR CDR3. From the multiplex PCR reads, TCRdb called clonotypes with MiXCR, one entry per CDR3 protein. The table has 800,000 or so distinct CDR3 sequences, around 38% seen once. Material: blood. These receptors all stem from a man between 18 and 29 years old with Graves' hyperthyroidism.

This clonotype was seen a handful of times. The genes are TRBV9 and TRBJ1-1; D is possibly TRBD1 (5 bases). The germline V gene encodes CDR1 SGDLS and CDR2 YYNGEE. V was clipped by 3 bases and J by 0 bases, with 15 bases between them. The CDR3 consists of 16 residues. The CDR3 spells CASSGPGRTMNTEAFF. For the CDR3, the DNA is TGTGCCAGCAGCGGCCCGGGACGGACCATGAACACTGAAGCTTTCTTT.

The V gene is TRBV12-3 or TRBV12-4, the J gene TRBJ2-7; TRBD2 matches at 13 bases. The junction had 3 bases not matched to a gene; V was cut back by 4 bases and J by 3 bases. The length of the CDR3 is 15 residues. The CDR3 is CASSWTSGGYYEQYF. The CDR3 DNA sequence: TGTGCCAGCAGTTGGACTAGCGGGGGTTACTACGAGCAGTACTTC.

This clonotype was seen repeatedly, ten times or more. A clone one base away is much larger, so this may be a read error. The rearrangement joins TRBV9 to TRBJ1-1; D is perhaps TRBD1 (5 bases). Trimming cost V 3 bases and J 4 bases, with 7 bases left between them. Germline V gives CDR1 SGDLS, CDR2 YYNGEE. The CDR3 length is 12 residues. CDR3 DNA sequence: TGTGCCAGCAGCGCAGGGACCACTGAAGCTTTCTTT. Protein sequence: CASSAGTTEAFF. Supplemented by reference TRBV9 and TRBJ1-1, the full variable domain reads DSGVTQTPKHLITATGQRVTLRCSPRSGDLSVYWYQQSLDQGLQFLIQYYNGEERAKGNILERFSAQQFPDLHSELNLSSLELGDSALYFCASSAGTTEAFFGQGTRLTVV.

In this sample, this clonotype turned up many times. V and J are TRBV19 and TRBJ1-1; D remains ambiguous. Trimming removed 0 bases from V and 1 base from J, with 6 bases in between. The CDR3 consists of 14 residues. The germline gives CDR1 LNHDA, CDR2 SQIVND (reference sequence). This chain's CDR3 is CASSIEVGNTEAFF. In DNA form, the CDR3 reads TGTGCCAGTAGTATAGAGGTGGGGAACACTGAAGCTTTCTTT.

As regards this clonotype: This clone may be a read error of a much larger clone one base away. The J gene is TRBJ1-3, the V gene TRBV2; D remains ambiguous. V lost 7 bases and J 3 bases, leaving 13 bases between the germline ends. Germline assignment: CDR1 SNHLY and CDR2 FYNNEI. This CDR3 has 14 amino acids. As DNA, the CDR3 is TGTGCCAGCATGGAGTGGACCTATGGAAACACCATATATTTT. It specifies CASMEWTYGNTIYF. Full variable domain (outside the CDR3, taken from reference TRBV2 and TRBJ1-3): EPEVTQTPSHQVTQMGQEVILRCVPISNHLYFYWYRQILGQKVEFLVSFYNNEISEKSEIFDDQFSVERPDGSNFTLKIRSTKLEDSAMYFCASMEWTYGNTIYFGEGSWLTVV.

This clonotype was found a few times. V usage is TRBV27 and J usage is TRBJ1-2; 7 nucleotides agree with TRBD1. CDR3 size: 13 residues. V trimming: 6 bases; J trimming: 7 bases; junction bases outside the gene matches: 8. Germline values: CDR1 MNHEY, CDR2 SMNVEV (reference sequence). The CDR3 bases are TGTGCCAGCAGCTCCGACAGGGAGTCTGGCTACACCTTC. Translated, it gives CASSSDRESGYTF.

The J gene is TRBJ2-6, the V gene TRBV25-1, with 10 positions matching TRBD1. Losses at the gene ends were 5 bases for V and 4 bases for J; bases not matched to a gene: 14. The CDR3 consists of 19 residues. From germline, CDR1 is MGHDK and CDR2 SYGVNS. CDR3 bases: TGTGCCAGCAGTTACACGTCCCGGGACAGGGGCTCAGGGGCCAACGTCCTGACTTTC. Protein product: CASSYTSRDRGSGANVLTF.

Worth noting for this clonotype: A read error may be the cause here, since a much bigger clone is one base away. The CDR3 here is CASEAYGGETQYF. CDR3 DNA: TGTGCCAGCGAGGCGTACGGGGGAGAGACCCAGTACTTC. The genes are TRBV12-3 or TRBV12-4 and TRBJ2-5; perhaps TRBD2 as D (6 bases). The CDR3 covers 13 residues. V lost 8 bases, J lost 4 bases, and 14 bases lay in between.

This clonotype was recorded many times. The genes are TRBV10-3 and TRBJ1-1; D gene uncertain. Germline values: CDR1 ENHRY, CDR2 SYGVKD. Deletions cut 7 bases from V and 0 bases from J, with 12 bases between. CDR3 length: 14 amino acids. DNA for the CDR3: TGTGCCATCACACCGACGGCTATGAACACTGAAGCTTTCTTT. Translating it yields CAITPTAMNTEAFF.

For this clonotype: A read error is possible here, since a much larger clone lies one base away. The CDR3 does not end in the conserved phenylalanine or tryptophan, so this is likely a read error. The CDR3 nucleotides are TGTGCCAGCAGCCTTCTAGGCGGAAATTCACCCCTCCACCTT. Amino acids: CASSLLGGNSPLHL. The rearrangement joins TRBV7-3 to TRBJ1-6; D gene unclear. V dropped 5 bases and J dropped 7 bases, with 12 bases sitting between them. Germline assignment: CDR1 SGHTA and CDR2 FQGTGA. The CDR3 is 14 amino acids.

This clonotype was recorded at least ten times. V gene TRBV15 combines with J gene TRBJ1-6; a possible D gene is TRBD1 (5 bases). The CDR3 contains 18 residues. Trimming took 3 bases from V and 10 from J, leaving 25 bases between them. Germline-derived CDR1 and CDR2 are LNHNV and YYDKDF (reference sequence). CDR3 sequence reads: CATSSPQGWGSNGSPLHF. In DNA form, the CDR3 reads TGTGCCACCAGCAGTCCCCAGGGATGGGGCTCAAACGGATCACCCCTCCACTTT.

At least ten counts were recorded for this clonotype. This chain links TRBV7-3 with TRBJ2-2; D remains ambiguous. The germline V gene encodes CDR1 SGHTA and CDR2 FQGTGA. The CDR3 consists of 14 residues. Trimming removed 4 bases at V and 4 bases at J, with 10 bases between. CDR3 residues: CASSSTLGTGELFF. The CDR3 region has the DNA TGTGCCAGCAGCTCGACGTTGGGCACCGGGGAGCTGTTTTTT.

This clonotype came up many times. V gene TRBV29-1 combines with J gene TRBJ1-1; 10 bases agree with TRBD1. The CDR3 length is 12 residues. V was clipped by 7 bases and J by 5 bases; unmatched bases: 4. CDR1 and CDR2 (germline): SQVTM, ANQGSEA. CDR3 loop: CSGDRGQTEAFF. CDR3 sequence (DNA): TGCAGCGGTGACAGGGGGCAGACTGAAGCTTTCTTT.

This rearrangement joins TRBV11-2 to TRBJ1-6; D is unclear. CDR3 length: 13 residues. In germline, CDR1 is SGHAT, CDR2 FQNNGV. Trimming removed 3 bases from V and 9 bases from J, with 9 bases in between. Here the CDR3 reads CASSFQEVSPLHF. DNA for the CDR3: TGTGCCAGCAGCTTTCAGGAGGTTTCACCCCTCCACTTT.

This clonotype was seen many times. This sequence joins TRBV10-3 and TRBJ2-7; 8 bases are a match to TRBD1. This CDR3 has 14 residues. The V gene end was trimmed by 5 bases and the J gene end by 2 bases; junction bases not matched to a gene: 5. Germline V gene sequence: CDR1 ENHRY, CDR2 SYGVKD. The CDR3 loop reads CAISTGTGAYEQYF. Here the CDR3 DNA reads TGTGCCATCAGTACCGGGACAGGTGCCTACGAGCAGTACTTC.

Concerning this clonotype: Compared with germline, one end of the junction differs, possibly owing to a read error. The genes are TRBV20-1 and TRBJ1-1; D unresolved. This CDR3 has 13 residues. From germline, CDR1 is DFQATT and CDR2 SNEGSKA (reference sequence). The CDR3, as DNA: TGCAGTGCTAGGGGCCAAGGGAACACTGAAGCTTCCTTT. Its protein is CSARGQGNTEASF.

The V and J genes are TRBV2 and TRBJ1-4; tentative D call: TRBD1 (5 bases). The CDR3 runs 12 residues. From germline, CDR1 is SNHLY and CDR2 FYNNEI. V lost 6 bases and J 6 bases, leaving 8 bases between the germline ends. CDR3 region: CASRGQDEKLFF. Here the CDR3 DNA reads TGTGCCAGCAGGGGGCAGGATGAAAAACTGTTTTTT.

This clonotype was seen at least ten times. The chain recombines TRBV25-1 with TRBJ2-5; maybe TRBD2 (5 bases). The CDR3 consists of 16 residues. The V and J ends lost 4 bases and 2 bases respectively, with 17 bases between them. Germline-derived CDR1 and CDR2 are MGHDK and SYGVNS. CDR3 nucleotides: TGTGCCAGCAGTGTATCGCGGACTCGCAGACAAGAGACCCAGTACTTC. As protein: CASSVSRTRRQETQYF.

V is TRBV6-5 and J is TRBJ1-5, with D uncertain. Trimming pared 6 bases from V and 4 bases from J, leaving 10 bases between. Germline V lookup: CDR1 MNHEY, CDR2 SVGAGI. The CDR3 is made up of 13 amino acids. CDR3 in DNA: TGTGCCAGCAGGATCGACATAAATCAGCCCCAGCATTTT. Its translation is CASRIDINQPQHF.

This clonotype is a singleton in its sample. The chain couples TRBV20-1 to TRBJ2-7; tentative D call: TRBD1 (6 bases). Trimming left V 7 bases short and J 5 bases short, with 21 bases between. The CDR3 has 14 residues. The germline CDR1 and CDR2 sequences are DFQATT and SNEGSKA (reference sequence). The CDR3 region is CSVSSRGRGNEQYF. The CDR3 DNA follows: TGCAGTGTTAGTTCCAGGGGCAGAGGTAACGAGCAGTACTTC.

The chain is built from TRBV7-2 and TRBJ2-1, with D possibly being TRBD1 or TRBD2 (5 bases each). Germline V CDR1 and CDR2: SGHTA, FQGNSA. The V gene lost 5 bases and the J gene lost 4 bases, with 15 bases spanning the gap. CDR3 size: 15 residues. The CDR3 DNA is TGTGCCAGCAGCCCAGGGACCGGGCTTTACAATGAGCAGTTCTTC. Translation gives CASSPGTGLYNEQFF.

The chain couples TRBV2 to TRBJ2-2; maybe TRBD2 (7 bases). The germline gives CDR1 SNHLY, CDR2 FYNNEI. V lost 6 bases and J 0 bases, leaving 17 bases between the germline ends. The CDR3 loop spans 17 amino acids. CDR3 amino acids: CASSDVPGGPNTGELFF. The DNA of the CDR3 is TGTGCCAGCAGCGACGTCCCGGGGGGCCCGAACACCGGGGAGCTGTTTTTT.

This clonotype has only a few counts. J is TRBJ2-5 and V is TRBV4-3, with 7 positions matching TRBD1. Germline V gene lookup returns CDR1 LGHNA and CDR2 YSLEER. The CDR3 runs to 14 residues. After removal of 4 bases from V and 5 bases from J, the junction contained 7 bases not matched to a gene. This CDR3 reads CASSPGQRWETQYF. CDR3 nucleotides: TGCGCCAGCAGCCCGGGACAGAGGTGGGAGACCCAGTACTTC.

The sample holds a few counts of this clonotype. The CDR3 spells CASTEGPNTEAFF. DNA for the CDR3: TGTGCCAGCACCGAAGGCCCCAACACTGAAGCTTTCTTT. The chain employs TRBV5-4 and TRBJ1-1; D is unresolved. In germline, CDR1 is SGHNT, CDR2 YYREEE (reference sequence). V shed 6 bases and J shed 2 bases, with 11 bases lying between them. The CDR3 is 13 amino acids.

This chain joins TRBV7-8 and TRBJ2-5, with D perhaps matching TRBD1 (6 bases). This CDR3 spans 17 amino acids. Germline CDR1 reads SGHVS; CDR2 reads FQNEAQ. Between the trimmed V and J ends, which lost 1 base and 4 bases, there was a span of 19 bases. CDR3 residues: CASSLDYVWGPRETQYF. The CDR3 nucleotides are TGTGCCAGCAGCTTAGATTACGTCTGGGGGCCTCGAGAGACCCAGTACTTC.